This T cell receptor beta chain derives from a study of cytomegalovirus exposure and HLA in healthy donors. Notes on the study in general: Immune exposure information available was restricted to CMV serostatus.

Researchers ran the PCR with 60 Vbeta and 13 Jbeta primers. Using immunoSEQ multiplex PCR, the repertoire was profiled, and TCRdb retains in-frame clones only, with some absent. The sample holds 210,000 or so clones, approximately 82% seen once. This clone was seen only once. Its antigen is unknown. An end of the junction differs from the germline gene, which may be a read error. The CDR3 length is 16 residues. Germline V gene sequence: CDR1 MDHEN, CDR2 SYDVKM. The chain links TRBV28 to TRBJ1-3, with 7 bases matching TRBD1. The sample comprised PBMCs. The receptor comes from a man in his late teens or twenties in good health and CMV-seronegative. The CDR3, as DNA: TGTGCCAGCACTGAACTCGGGACAGCCTCTGGAAGCACCATATATTTT. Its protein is CASTELGTASGSTIYF.